Listed here are 6 T cell receptor beta chains from one sample, sequenced in a study of Graves' ophthalmopathy and Graves' hyperthyroidism. RNA transcripts were the template, and TCR beta CDR3 regions were amplified from them. An initial RT-PCR round employing HTBI primers preceded a second-round multiplex PCR. TCRdb used MiXCR to reprocess the multiplex PCR reads, holding one entry per CDR3 protein. The table includes over a million distinct CDR3 sequences, around a third detected once. Sequenced sample: peripheral blood or thyroid tissue (not recorded which). The receptors stem from an adult man with Graves' hyperthyroidism.

The V gene is TRBV2, the J gene TRBJ2-6, with 7 bases fitting TRBD2. This CDR3 region has 16 residues. V gave up 6 bases and J gave up 4 bases; unmatched junction bases: 9. Germline values: CDR1 SNHLY, CDR2 FYNNEI. CDR3 DNA sequence: TGTGCCAGCAGCGGGGGGACGGGGGTCGGGGCCAACGTCCTGACTTTC. It translates to CASSGGTGVGANVLTF.

This clonotype was seen ten or more times. The chain carries TRBV9 and TRBJ2-7; maybe TRBD2 (6 bases). The CDR3 runs 12 residues. The germline gives CDR1 SGDLS, CDR2 YYNGEE. Trimming removed 5 bases from V and 3 bases from J, with 9 bases in between. The CDR3: CASSVGGYEQYF. In DNA, the CDR3 is TGTGCCAGCAGTGTCGGGGGCTACGAGCAGTACTTC. Based on the CDR3 plus reference TRBV9 and TRBJ2-7, the full variable domain is DSGVTQTPKHLITATGQRVTLRCSPRSGDLSVYWYQQSLDQGLQFLIQYYNGEERAKGNILERFSAQQFPDLHSELNLSSLELGDSALYFCASSVGGYEQYFGPGTRLTVT.

The chain couples TRBV5-8 to TRBJ1-4, with D maybe TRBD1 (6 bases). Trimming left V 4 bases short and J 0 bases short, with 19 bases between. The CDR3 totals 18 residues. CDR1 and CDR2 (germline): SGHTS, YDEGEE. The CDR3: CASSGGPGDLSTNEKLFF. CDR3 bases: TGTGCCAGCAGCGGGGGACCAGGGGACCTTTCAACTAATGAAAAACTGTTTTTT.

This clonotype showed up just a few times. This sequence joins TRBV7-6 and TRBJ2-7; D is unclear. The germline V and J ends were trimmed by 6 bases and 3 bases, with 15 bases remaining between them. Looked up from germline, CDR1 is SGHVS and CDR2 is FNYEAQ. The CDR3 runs to 14 residues. DNA for the CDR3: TGTGCCAGCAGTGAAGGGCAGGACCTCTACGAGCAGTACTTC. Protein product: CASSEGQDLYEQYF.

The CDR3 sequence: CATTEGGNTDTQYF. The CDR3 DNA is TGTGCCACCACGGAGGGAGGGAACACAGATACGCAGTATTTT. This rearrangement joins TRBV15 to TRBJ2-3; 7 bases line up with TRBD2. Per the germline V gene, CDR1 is LNHNV and CDR2 is YYDKDF (reference sequence). There are 14 residues in the CDR3. J gave up 2 bases and V 7 bases, and 6 bases lay outside the gene matches. Full variable domain (missing parts from reference TRBV15 and TRBJ2-3): DAMVIQNPRYQVTQFGKPVTLSCSQTLNHNVMYWYQQKSSQAPKLLFHYYDKDFNNEADTPDNFQSRRPNTSFCFLDIRSPGLGDTAMYLCATTEGGNTDTQYFGPGTRLTVL.

This clonotype was found a few times. The chain couples TRBV6-2 or TRBV6-3 to TRBJ2-2; perhaps TRBD1 as D (5 bases). From germline, CDR1 is MNHEY and CDR2 SVGEGT. Trimming removed 6 bases from V and 0 bases from J, with 11 bases in between. The CDR3 sequence is 15 residues long. The CDR3 bases are TGTGCCAGCAGCCACCTACAGGCGAACACCGGGGAGCTGTTTTTT. Protein sequence: CASSHLQANTGELFF.